Given below is one T cell receptor beta chain in context. Its antigen is currently unknown. This sample is part of a study of cytomegalovirus exposure and HLA in healthy donors. About the study: The Caucasian-associated ancestry cluster held roughly 84% of a few hundred genotyped donors. General study results and limits: The study put about 180 TCR beta chains on its list as cytomegalovirus-associated. Being indistinguishable, some V segments were excluded, TRBV6-2 and TRBV6-3 among them.

The PCR made use of 60 Vbeta and 13 Jbeta primers. Sequenced by immunoSEQ multiplex PCR; TCRdb stores in-frame clones only, minus some. The data show about 98,000 clones, roughly two thirds seen once. In germline, CDR1 is SGHRS, CDR2 YFSETQ. This CDR3 is 14 amino acids long. J lost 3 bases, V lost 2 bases, and 3 bases had no gene match. The sequencing sample was made of PBMCs. The V gene is TRBV5-1, the J gene TRBJ2-3, with 7 positions matching TRBD2. The sequence came from a man in his forties or fifties in good health and CMV-seronegative. The DNA of the CDR3 is TGCGCCAGCAGCTTTATGCGGGGGACAGATACGCAGTATTTT. Residues: CASSFMRGTDTQYF.